Below, 13 T cell receptor beta chains from the same sample are listed, as sequenced in a study of blood T cell repertoires in COVID-19. Clones were read by immunoSEQ multiplex PCR, and TCRdb kept only the in-frame ones, dropping some. The data show some 180,000 clones, approximately 86% seen once. The sequencing input was peripheral blood. The source of these receptors is an elderly woman with COVID-19, enrolled during active disease.

The CDR3 loop reads CASTPTGVNTEAFF. The DNA for the CDR3 is TGCGCCAGCACTCCTACAGGGGTCAACACTGAAGCTTTCTTT. The rearrangement links TRBV5-1 to TRBJ1-1; the match to TRBD1 covers 7 bases. The trim removed 6 bases at V and 2 bases at J, leaving 7 bases unmatched. Germline V CDR1 and CDR2: SGHRS, YFSETQ. The CDR3 sequence is 14 residues long.

CDR3 region: CASSLALTGGSRYEQYF. CDR3 sequence (DNA): TGTGCCAGCAGCTTGGCCTTGACAGGTGGATCGCGGTACGAGCAGTACTTC. The chain uses TRBV7-9 and TRBJ2-7, with D tentatively TRBD1 (6 bases). V was clipped by 3 bases and J by 4 bases, with 22 bases between them. Germline lookup yields CDR1 SEHNR and CDR2 FQNEAQ (reference sequence). The CDR3 runs to 17 residues.

This chain joins TRBV29-1 and TRBJ2-7; TRBD1 matches at 8 bases. The CDR3 has 12 residues. V shed 4 bases and J 6 bases; nucleotides not matched to a gene: 5. Germline assignment: CDR1 SQVTM and CDR2 ANQGSEA. The CDR3 bases are TGCAGCGTTGGGACAGGGTTGGGCGAGCAGTACTTC. Its protein is CSVGTGLGEQYF.

The rearrangement links TRBV6-1 to TRBJ1-2; TRBD1 aligns across 7 bases. The CDR3 has 14 residues. The germline gives CDR1 MNHNS, CDR2 SASEGT. V shed 1 base and J 5 bases; nucleotides not matched to a gene: 4. The chain's CDR3 is CASSEGAGGYGYTF. The CDR3 DNA is TGTGCCAGCAGTGAAGGGGCAGGGGGGTATGGCTACACCTTC.

The rearrangement joins TRBV6-2 or TRBV6-3 to TRBJ1-1; a possible D gene is TRBD1 (5 bases). Deletions cut 3 bases from V and 5 bases from J, with 10 bases between. The CDR3 runs 13 residues. Germline CDR1 is MNHEY and CDR2 is SVGEGT. The CDR3 DNA reads TGTGCCAGCAGTTATCGGGGGTCTACTGAAGCTTTCTTT. Its protein is CASSYRGSTEAFF.

The chain carries TRBV6-1 and TRBJ2-3, with 12 bases identical to TRBD2. The CDR3 has 18 residues. From germline, CDR1 is MNHNS and CDR2 SASEGT. Losses at the gene ends were 0 bases for V and 6 bases for J; bases not matched to a gene: 10. Here the CDR3 reads CASSEAALAGGGVDTQYF. The CDR3 DNA follows: TGTGCCAGCAGTGAAGCGGCACTAGCGGGAGGAGGAGTCGATACGCAGTATTTT.

This chain links TRBV27 with TRBJ2-3; unclear D gene. Trimming shortened V by 2 bases and J by 6 bases, and 12 bases separated the two germline ends. Germline V lookup: CDR1 MNHEY, CDR2 SMNVEV (reference sequence). The CDR3 sequence is 14 residues long. The CDR3 DNA follows: TGTGCCAGCAGTTTACACAGCTATTCGGATACGCAGTATTTT. Amino acid sequence: CASSLHSYSDTQYF.

J is TRBJ1-3 and V is TRBV5-6; D uncertain. CDR3 length equals 15 residues. Looked up from germline, CDR1 is SGHDT and CDR2 is YYEEEE. Trimming took 4 bases from V and 4 from J, leaving 15 bases between them. The CDR3 spells CASSQTDRRGNTIYF. CDR3 in DNA: TGTGCCAGCAGCCAAACCGACCGGAGGGGAAACACCATATATTTT.

This clone occurred a few times. The V call is TRBV7-2, the J call TRBJ1-1; D perhaps matches TRBD1 (6 bases). The germline V and J ends were trimmed by 5 bases and 9 bases, with 16 bases remaining between them. This CDR3 spans 13 amino acids. The germline V gene encodes CDR1 SGHTA and CDR2 FQGNSA. This CDR3 reads CASSGKGGAKAFF. The DNA for the CDR3 is TGTGCCAGCAGCGGGAAAGGGGGGGCGAAAGCTTTCTTT. Using reference TRBV7-2 and TRBJ1-1 for the parts outside the CDR3, the full variable domain is GAGVSQSPSNKVTEKGKDVELRCDPISGHTALYWYRQSLGQGLEFLIYFQGNSAPDKSGLPSDRFSAERTGGSVSTLTIQRTQQEDSAVYLCASSGKGGAKAFFGQGTRLTVV.

The chain joins TRBV27 to TRBJ2-1, with 14 bases lining up with TRBD2. The CDR3 contains 17 residues. V trimming: 5 bases; J trimming: 5 bases; junction bases outside the gene matches: 8. The germline gives CDR1 MNHEY, CDR2 SMNVEV (reference sequence). CDR3 in DNA: TGTGCCAGCAGTAGAAGACTAGCGGGAGGGGGGCACAATGAGCAGTTCTTC. Protein sequence: CASSRRLAGGGHNEQFF.

The rearrangement uses TRBV21-1 and TRBJ2-1; the D call in the table, TRBD2, was not verified against the DNA. TRBV21-1 is tagged as a pseudogene. The CDR3 runs to 20 residues. The CDR3 bases are TGTGCCAACTTAACTCGCTCCGGGACTAGCGGGACAAACTCCTACAATGAGCAGTTCTTC. It specifies CANLTRSGTSGTNSYNEQFF.

V usage is TRBV2 and J usage is TRBJ2-7, with 8 bases that match TRBD2. This CDR3 is 14 amino acids long. The J segment lost 4 bases and the V segment lost 5 bases, leaving 7 bases of the junction unmatched. The germline V gene has CDR1 SNHLY and CDR2 FYNNEI. As DNA, the CDR3 is TGTGCCAGCAGTCCCGGACTAGCTCGATACGAGCAGTACTTC. This translates into CASSPGLARYEQYF.

Notes on this clone: One junction end disagrees with the germline gene, perhaps due to a read error. The chain joins TRBV5-1 to TRBJ1-1, with 10 bases fitting TRBD1. The CDR3 runs to 15 residues. The germline V gene encodes CDR1 SGHRS and CDR2 YFSETQ. CDR3 nucleotide sequence: TGCGCCAGCAGCTCTAGGACAGGGGGGAACTCTGAAGCTTTCTTT. This gives the protein CASSSRTGGNSEAFF.